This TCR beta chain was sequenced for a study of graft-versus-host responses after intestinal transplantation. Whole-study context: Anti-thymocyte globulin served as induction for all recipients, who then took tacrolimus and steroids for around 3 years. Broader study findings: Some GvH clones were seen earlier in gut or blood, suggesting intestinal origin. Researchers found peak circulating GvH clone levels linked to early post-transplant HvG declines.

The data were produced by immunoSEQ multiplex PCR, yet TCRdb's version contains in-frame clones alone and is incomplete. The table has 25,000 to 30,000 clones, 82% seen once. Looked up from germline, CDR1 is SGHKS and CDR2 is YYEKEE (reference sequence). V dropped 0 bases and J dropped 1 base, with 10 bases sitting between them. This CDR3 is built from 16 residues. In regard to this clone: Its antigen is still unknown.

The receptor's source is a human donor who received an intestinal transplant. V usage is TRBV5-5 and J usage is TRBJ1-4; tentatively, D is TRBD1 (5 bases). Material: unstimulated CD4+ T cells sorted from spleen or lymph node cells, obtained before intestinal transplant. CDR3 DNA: TGTGCCAGCAGCTTGGCCTGGGGGGGAACTAATGAAAAACTGTTTTTT. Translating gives CASSLAWGGTNEKLFF.